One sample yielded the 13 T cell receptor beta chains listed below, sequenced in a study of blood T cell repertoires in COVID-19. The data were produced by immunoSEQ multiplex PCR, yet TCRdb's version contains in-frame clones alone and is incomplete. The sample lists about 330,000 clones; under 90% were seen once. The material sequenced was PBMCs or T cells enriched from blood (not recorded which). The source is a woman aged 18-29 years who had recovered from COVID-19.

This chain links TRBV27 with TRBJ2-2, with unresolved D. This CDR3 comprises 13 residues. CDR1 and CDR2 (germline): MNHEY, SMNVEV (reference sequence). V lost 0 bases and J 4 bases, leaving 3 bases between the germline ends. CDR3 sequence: CASSLSSTGELFF. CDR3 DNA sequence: TGTGCCAGCAGTTTATCGAGCACCGGGGAGCTGTTTTTT.

The CDR3, as DNA: TGTGCCAGCAGCCTACAGGGCTCAGCTAACTATGGCTACACCTTC. Translated: CASSLQGSANYGYTF. This chain connects TRBV3-1 (or the pseudogene TRBV3-2) to TRBJ1-2, with a tentative D call TRBD1 (6 bases). Per germline, CDR1 LGHDT and CDR2 YNNKEL (reference sequence). This CDR3 contains 15 residues. V lost 4 bases and J 0 bases, leaving 12 bases between the germline ends.

CDR3 in amino acids: CASTSSDEKLFF. CDR3 nucleotide sequence: TGTGCCAGCACCTCATCAGATGAAAAACTGTTTTTT. This chain joins TRBV28 and TRBJ1-4; unclear D gene. The CDR3 length is 12 residues. Trimming removed 7 bases from V and 6 bases from J, with 9 bases in between. Germline lookup yields CDR1 MDHEN and CDR2 SYDVKM.

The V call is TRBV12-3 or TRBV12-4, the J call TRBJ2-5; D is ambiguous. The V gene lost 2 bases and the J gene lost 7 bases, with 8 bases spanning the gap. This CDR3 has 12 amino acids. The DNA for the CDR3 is TGTGCCAGCAGTTTATCCCCAGGGACCCAGTACTTC. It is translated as CASSLSPGTQYF.

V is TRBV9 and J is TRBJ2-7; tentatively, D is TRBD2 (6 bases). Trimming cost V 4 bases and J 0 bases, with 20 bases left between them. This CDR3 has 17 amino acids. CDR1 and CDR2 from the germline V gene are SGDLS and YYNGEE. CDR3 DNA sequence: TGTGCCAGCAGCCCCGAAGGGAGGAGGGAGGCCTCCTACGAGCAGTACTTC. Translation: CASSPEGRREASYEQYF.

The CDR3 loop is CASSQRGDSSYGYTF. Written as DNA, the CDR3 is TGCGCCAGCAGCCAAAGAGGGGACAGTTCTTATGGCTACACCTTC. The V call is TRBV4-1, the J call TRBJ1-2; 7 nucleotides line up with TRBD1. The CDR3 length is 15 residues. Trimming removed 2 bases from V and 5 bases from J; junction bases left unmatched: 8. The V gene's germline CDR1 is MGHRA and CDR2 YSYEKL.

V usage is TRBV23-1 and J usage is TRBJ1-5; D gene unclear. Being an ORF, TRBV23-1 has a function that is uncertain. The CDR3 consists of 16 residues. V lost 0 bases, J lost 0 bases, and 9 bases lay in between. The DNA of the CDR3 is TGCGCCAGCAGTCAATCTTCGCGGAATAGCAATCAGCCCCAGCATTTT. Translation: CASSQSSRNSNQPQHF.

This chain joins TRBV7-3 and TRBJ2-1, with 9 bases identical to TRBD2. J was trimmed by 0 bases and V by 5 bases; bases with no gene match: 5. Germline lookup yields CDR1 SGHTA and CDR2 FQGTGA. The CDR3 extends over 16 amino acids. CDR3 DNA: TGTGCCAGCAGCACGAGCGGGAGGAGCTCCTACAATGAGCAGTTCTTC. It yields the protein CASSTSGRSSYNEQFF. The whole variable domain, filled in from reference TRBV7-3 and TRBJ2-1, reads GAGVSQTPSNKVTEKGKYVELRCDPISGHTALYWYRQSLGQGPEFLIYFQGTGAADDSGLPNDRFFAVRPEGSVSTLKIQRTERGDSAVYLCASSTSGRSSYNEQFFGPGTRLTVL.

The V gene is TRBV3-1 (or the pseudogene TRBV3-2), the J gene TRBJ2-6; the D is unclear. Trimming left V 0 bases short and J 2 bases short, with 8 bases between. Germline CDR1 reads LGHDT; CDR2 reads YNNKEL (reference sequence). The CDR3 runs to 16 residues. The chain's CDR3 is CASSQEIRAGANVLTF. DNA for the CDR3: TGTGCCAGCAGCCAAGAAATCCGGGCTGGGGCCAACGTCCTGACTTTC.

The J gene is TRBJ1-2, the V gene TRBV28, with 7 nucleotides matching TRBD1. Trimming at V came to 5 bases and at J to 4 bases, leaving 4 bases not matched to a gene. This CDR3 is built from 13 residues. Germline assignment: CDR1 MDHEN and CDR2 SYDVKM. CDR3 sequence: CASSRQGPYGYTF. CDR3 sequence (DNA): TGTGCCAGCAGTCGACAGGGCCCCTATGGCTACACCTTC.

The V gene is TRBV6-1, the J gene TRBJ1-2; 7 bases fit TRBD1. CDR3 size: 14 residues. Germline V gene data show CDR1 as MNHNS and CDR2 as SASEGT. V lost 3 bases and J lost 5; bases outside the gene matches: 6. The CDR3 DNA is TGTGCCAGCAGTGAGACCTGGGACAGATATGGCTACACCTTC. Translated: CASSETWDRYGYTF.

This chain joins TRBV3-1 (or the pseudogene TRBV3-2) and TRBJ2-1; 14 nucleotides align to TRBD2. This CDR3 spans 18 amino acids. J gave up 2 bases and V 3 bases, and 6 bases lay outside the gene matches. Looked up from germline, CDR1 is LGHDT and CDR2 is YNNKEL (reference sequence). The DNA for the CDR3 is TGTGCCAGCAGCCAGCGACTAGCGGGAGGGGGTACCTACAATGAGCAGTTCTTC. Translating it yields CASSQRLAGGGTYNEQFF.

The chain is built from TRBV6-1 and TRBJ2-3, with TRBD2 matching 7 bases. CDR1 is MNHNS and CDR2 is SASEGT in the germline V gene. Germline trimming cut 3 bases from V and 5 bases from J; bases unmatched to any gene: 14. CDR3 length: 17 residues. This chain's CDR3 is CASSDFRAGVMEDTQYF. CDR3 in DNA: TGTGCCAGCAGTGATTTCCGTGCGGGGGTGATGGAAGATACGCAGTATTTT.